The rows below give T cell receptor beta chains drawn from one sample of a study of cytomegalovirus exposure and HLA in healthy donors. Data came from immunoSEQ multiplex PCR; TCRdb stores just in-frame clones and leaves some out. The sample has approximately 170,000 clones, about 82% seen once. Input material: PBMCs. These receptors were obtained from a male donor in good health and CMV-seronegative. Each CDR3 is given with its conserved first and last residue. The order of the fields is J gene, D gene, clone size, V gene, CDR3 protein, CDR3 DNA. The D gene is left open where the match is weak. Only some rows state a clone size, as once, few, many or a class for expanded clones.

TRBJ1-2,TRBD1,once,TRBV10-3,CAISREGQGGGYTF,TGTGCCATCAGCCGAGAAGGACAGGGCGGTGGCTACACCTTC
TRBJ2-1,TRBD2,once,TRBV6-1,CASSDPGLVSDEQFF,TGTGCCAGCAGTGATCCGGGACTAGTCTCTGATGAGCAGTTCTTC
TRBJ2-3,-,-,TRBV6-5,CASTKGIGADTQYF,TGTGCCAGCACAAAGGGGATAGGGGCAGATACGCAGTATTTT
TRBJ2-2,TRBD1,once,TRBV19,CASLEPGQGVTGELFF,TGTGCCAGCTTAGAACCGGGACAGGGTGTCACCGGGGAGCTGTTTTTT
TRBJ2-1,TRBD1,-,TRBV7-9,CASSPRTGGRDEQFF,TGTGCCAGCAGCCCCCGGACAGGGGGTCGGGATGAGCAGTTCTTC
TRBJ2-7,-,-,TRBV5-1,CASSSGGGGSSYEQYF,TGCGCCAGCAGCTCTGGGGGCGGGGGCTCTTCCTACGAGCAGTACTTC
TRBJ2-1,-,-,TRBV4-1,CASNKEGPSSYNEQFF,TGCGCCAGCAATAAGGAGGGCCCTAGCTCCTACAATGAGCAGTTCTTC
TRBJ2-5,-,-,TRBV11-1,CASRNREETQYF,TGTGCCAGCAGAAACAGGGAAGAGACCCAGTACTTC
TRBJ2-1,TRBD2,-,TRBV25-1,CASSGMGWEGDNEQFF,TGTGCCAGCAGCGGAATGGGATGGGAGGGAGACAATGAGCAGTTCTTC
TRBJ2-7,-,-,TRBV7-2,CASSLMGRGSGREQYF,TGTGCCAGCAGCTTAATGGGCCGGGGATCGGGCCGCGAGCAGTACTTC
TRBJ2-5,TRBD2,-,TRBV25-1,CAVGTSGSRETQYF,TGTGCCGTTGGGACTAGCGGGAGTAGGGAGACCCAGTACTTC
TRBJ2-5,TRBD2,-,TRBV7-2,CASSLGPPATSGKETQYF,TGTGCCAGCAGCTTAGGTCCCCCCGCGACTAGCGGGAAAGAGACCCAGTACTTC
TRBJ2-5,-,-,TRBV1,CTSSQVSGRGYQETQYF,TGCACCAGCAGCCAGGTTAGCGGGAGGGGCTACCAAGAGACCCAGTACTTC
TRBJ2-7,-,-,TRBV29-1,CSVASKGGVRTYEQYF,TGCAGCGTTGCCTCAAAAGGGGGGGTCCGGACCTACGAGCAGTACTTC
TRBJ2-3,-,-,TRBV27,CASSLYGVGADTQYF,TGTGCCAGCAGTTTATACGGGGTAGGCGCAGATACGCAGTATTTT
TRBJ1-4,-,few,TRBV4-1,CASSPQALDEKLFF,TGCGCCAGCAGCCCTCAAGCCTTGGATGAAAAACTGTTTTTT
TRBJ2-7,-,few,TRBV5-1,CASSSTGRGLFEQYF,TGCGCCAGCAGCTCAACCGGGAGGGGGCTGTTCGAGCAGTACTTC
TRBJ2-7,TRBD1,few,TRBV11-2,CASSLDPGQGYEQYF,TGTGCCAGCAGCTTAGATCCCGGACAGGGCTACGAGCAGTACTTC
TRBJ2-1,-,-,TRBV25-1,CASSDIGQRYNEQFF,TGTGCCAGCAGTGACATAGGACAGAGATACAATGAGCAGTTCTTC
TRBJ2-3,-,-,TRBV14,CASSQDPLTPTLW,TGTGCCAGCAGCCAAGATCCTTTGACACCAACCTTGTGG
TRBJ1-1,TRBD1,few,TRBV30,CAWSVRDRVGAGAFF,TGTGCCTGGAGTGTTCGGGACAGGGTCGGTGCCGGGGCTTTCTTT
TRBJ1-3,-,-,TRBV15,CATSTRSGNTIYF,TGTGCCACCAGCACCCGCTCTGGAAACACCATATATTTT
TRBJ2-3,-,once,TRBV7-3,CASSLRGASTDTQYF,TGTGCCAGCAGCTTACGGGGGGCTAGCACAGATACGCAGTATTTT
TRBJ2-1,TRBD2,-,TRBV7-6,CASSLYTAGGPVLAYNEQFF,TGTGCCAGCAGCTTATATACGGCGGGGGGACCTGTCCTTGCCTACAATGAGCAGTTCTTC
TRBJ2-7,TRBD1,-,TRBV29-1,CSVEVIDRGNEQYF,TGCAGCGTTGAAGTCATAGACAGGGGCAACGAGCAGTACTTC
TRBJ2-7,-,-,TRBV19,CASTRTEKSYEQYF,TGTGCCAGTACCAGGACAGAGAAATCCTACGAGCAGTACTTC
TRBJ2-1,-,-,TRBV6-5,CASRARGGSYNEQFF,TGTGCCAGCAGGGCCCGGGGAGGATCCTACAATGAGCAGTTCTTC
TRBJ2-5,TRBD1,-,TRBV5-4,CASSPYYGQGAEETQYF,TGTGCCAGCAGCCCATACTACGGACAGGGGGCGGAAGAGACCCAGTACTTC
TRBJ1-6,TRBD1,-,TRBV7-9,CASSLVGQNSPLHF,TGTGCCAGCAGCTTAGTGGGACAGAATTCACCCCTCCACTTT
TRBJ2-5,TRBD2,-,TRBV5-5,CASSLDPAGFQETQYF,TGTGCCAGCAGCTTGGATCCAGCGGGGTTCCAAGAGACCCAGTACTTC
TRBJ2-1,-,-,TRBV19,CASSLSPSSYNEQFF,TGTGCCAGTAGTCTTTCTCCTAGCTCCTACAATGAGCAGTTCTTC
TRBJ2-4,TRBD1,-,TRBV27,CASSLSWDRGTKNIQYF,TGTGCCAGCAGTTTATCATGGGACAGGGGTACCAAAAACATTCAGTACTTC
TRBJ2-7,-,few,TRBV5-6,CASSLAGGPYEQYF,TGTGCCAGCAGCTTGGCCGGGGGTCCCTACGAGCAGTACTTC
TRBJ1-1,-,-,TRBV28,CASSLTPGNTEAFF,TGTGCCAGCAGTCTAACCCCCGGGAACACTGAAGCTTTCTTT